This entry lists 15 T cell receptor beta chains sequenced from one sample in a study of response to subunit inactivated influenza vaccine. TCRdb analysed the RT-PCR reads with MiXCR anew, one entry per CDR3 protein. This sample has more than 450,000 distinct CDR3 sequences, with about 11% found just once. This same sample was also part of a study on T cells expressing NK-cell markers. That report adds: 5'RACE template switching built TCR beta cDNA with unique molecular identifiers.

Source: PBMCs from blood, taken on the day of vaccination. The receptors here all came from a man in his fifties or sixties who received an inactivated influenza vaccine.

The gene calls are TRBV4-1 and TRBJ1-5; TRBD1 agrees at 8 bases. Germline V gene sequence: CDR1 MGHRA, CDR2 YSYEKL. V was pared by 1 base and J by 4 bases, with 3 bases of the junction left unmatched. This CDR3 has 15 amino acids. The chain's CDR3 is CASSQGRTGNQPQHF. CDR3 nucleotide sequence: TGCGCCAGCAGCCAAGGAAGGACAGGGAATCAGCCCCAGCATTTT.

This clonotype occurred once. The chain has TRBV20-1 and TRBJ2-5, with D tentatively TRBD2 (5 bases). This CDR3 has 12 amino acids. The germline gives CDR1 DFQATT, CDR2 SNEGSKA (reference sequence). V shed 6 bases and J shed 7 bases, with 15 bases lying between them. The CDR3 sequence is CSAAGLAGTQYF. DNA of the CDR3: TGCAGTGCCGCCGGGCTAGCAGGGACCCAGTACTTC.

This clonotype was counted between two and nine times. V is TRBV28 and J is TRBJ1-4, with D possibly matching TRBD1 (5 bases). CDR3 length: 14 residues. Trimming shortened V by 2 bases and J by 4 bases, and 8 bases separated the two germline ends. Germline lookup yields CDR1 MDHEN and CDR2 SYDVKM. CDR3: CASSLTTVNEKLFF. The CDR3 nucleotides read TGTGCCAGCAGTTTAACGACAGTTAATGAAAAACTGTTTTTT.

The rearrangement uses TRBV7-9 and TRBJ2-3, with D possibly called TRBD1 or TRBD2 (5 bases each). The CDR3 is 12 residues long. V was cut by 5 bases and J by 7 bases, with 10 bases left in between. The V gene's germline CDR1 is SEHNR and CDR2 FQNEAQ (reference sequence). CDR3 coding DNA: TGTGCCAGCAGCCGCCGGGACCATACGCAGTATTTT. Protein: CASSRRDHTQYF. The whole variable domain, filled in from reference TRBV7-9 and TRBJ2-3, reads DTGVSQNPRHKITKRGQNVTFRCDPISEHNRLYWYRQTLGQGPEFLTYFQNEAQLEKSRLLSDRFSAERPKGSFSTLEIQRTEQGDSAMYLCASSRRDHTQYFGPGTRLTVL.

This sequence joins TRBV7-9 and TRBJ2-5; no firm D call. The V gene lost 1 base and the J gene lost 4 bases, with 7 bases spanning the gap. This CDR3 spans 13 amino acids. From germline, CDR1 is SEHNR and CDR2 FQNEAQ (reference sequence). The CDR3 here is CASSLVGSETQYF. The CDR3 nucleotides read TGTGCCAGCAGCTTAGTGGGGTCAGAGACCCAGTACTTC.

Ten or more counts support this clonotype. The rearrangement links TRBV20-1 to TRBJ2-7; D perhaps matches TRBD2 (5 bases). V lost 1 base and J 1 base, leaving 17 bases between the germline ends. This CDR3 spans 16 amino acids. Germline values: CDR1 DFQATT, CDR2 SNEGSKA (reference sequence). The CDR3 is CSARARVGLQSYEQYF. In DNA, the CDR3 is TGCAGTGCTAGAGCGAGGGTTGGTTTACAGTCCTACGAGCAGTACTTC.

This chain links TRBV7-2 with TRBJ1-5; D ambiguous. Germline lookup yields CDR1 SGHTA and CDR2 FQGNSA. This CDR3 is built from 12 residues. V gave up 6 bases and J gave up 5 bases, with 8 bases separating them. The CDR3 DNA reads TGTGCCAGCAGTTGGGATTATCAGCCCCAGCATTTT. Protein sequence: CASSWDYQPQHF. Full variable domain (outside the CDR3, taken from reference TRBV7-2 and TRBJ1-5): GAGVSQSPSNKVTEKGKDVELRCDPISGHTALYWYRQSLGQGLEFLIYFQGNSAPDKSGLPSDRFSAERTGGSVSTLTIQRTQQEDSAVYLCASSWDYQPQHFGDGTRLSIL.

This clonotype was seen a few times. The V call is TRBV27, the J call TRBJ2-1; no clear D gene. The germline gives CDR1 MNHEY, CDR2 SMNVEV (reference sequence). Trimming stripped 3 bases from V and 0 bases from J, with 9 bases between. CDR3 length: 15 amino acids. This chain's CDR3 is CASSFGWRSYNEQFF. DNA of the CDR3: TGTGCCAGCAGTTTCGGGTGGCGCTCCTACAATGAGCAGTTCTTC.

The rearrangement uses TRBV7-6 and TRBJ2-3; perhaps TRBD2 as D (7 bases). V lost 9 bases and J 3 bases, leaving 25 bases between the germline ends. The CDR3 covers 17 residues. Germline V gene data show CDR1 as SGHVS and CDR2 as FNYEAQ. The CDR3 sequence: CASSRWRGGQGTDTQYF. CDR3 coding DNA: TGTGCCAGTAGCCGTTGGCGCGGGGGCCAAGGGACAGATACGCAGTATTTT.

This clonotype occurred a few times. The V and J genes are TRBV6-2 or TRBV6-3 and TRBJ2-5; possibly TRBD1 or TRBD2 for D (5 bases each). V dropped 6 bases and J dropped 5 bases, with 19 bases sitting between them. Per the germline V gene, CDR1 is MNHEY and CDR2 is SVGEGT. This CDR3 is built from 15 residues. In DNA, the CDR3 is TGTGCCAGCAGCCTCCGGGACGGGGTAAGGGAGACCCAGTACTTC. Encoded protein: CASSLRDGVRETQYF.

The chain couples TRBV6-5 to TRBJ2-7; maybe TRBD1 (5 bases). V lost 6 bases, J lost 2 bases, and 8 bases lay in between. The CDR3 is 12 residues long. Germline V gives CDR1 MNHEY, CDR2 SVGAGI. CDR3 bases: TGTGCCAGCAGGCAGGGCCCCTACGAGCAGTACTTC. Its translation is CASRQGPYEQYF.

Many counts were recorded for this clonotype. V usage is TRBV5-1 and J usage is TRBJ2-2; 11 bases align to TRBD2. Losses at the gene ends were 3 bases for V and 5 bases for J; bases not matched to a gene: 3. The CDR3 length is 15 residues. Germline CDR1 reads SGHRS; CDR2 reads YFSETQ. The chain's CDR3 is CASSSWTSGTGELFF. The CDR3 DNA sequence: TGCGCCAGCAGCTCGTGGACTAGCGGGACCGGGGAGCTGTTTTTT.

This clonotype came up a few times. The chain joins TRBV29-1 to TRBJ2-7; D may match TRBD1 or TRBD2 (6 bases each). The CDR3 consists of 14 residues. V lost 7 bases and J lost 1, with 17 bases in between. Per the germline V gene, CDR1 is SQVTM and CDR2 is ANQGSEA. This CDR3 reads CSAMGGVSSYEQYF. CDR3 nucleotide sequence: TGCAGCGCCATGGGGGGCGTGAGTTCCTACGAGCAGTACTTC.

This clonotype came up a few times. The rearrangement uses TRBV20-1 and TRBJ2-7, with unresolved D. The CDR3 is 15 amino acids. Germline V lookup: CDR1 DFQATT, CDR2 SNEGSKA (reference sequence). The germline V and J ends were trimmed by 0 bases and 2 bases, with 14 bases remaining between them. CDR3 amino acids: CSARDRAGSPYEQYF. In DNA, the CDR3 is TGCAGTGCTAGAGACCGAGCAGGTTCCCCCTACGAGCAGTACTTC.

This clonotype occurred a few times. The chain employs TRBV20-1 and TRBJ2-7; TRBD2 agrees at 7 bases. CDR3 length: 14 residues. After removal of 1 base from V and 7 bases from J, the junction contained 10 bases not matched to a gene. Germline assignment: CDR1 DFQATT and CDR2 SNEGSKA (reference sequence). The DNA of the CDR3 is TGCAGTGCTAGAGTGGGAGGGTACCAAGGGGAGCAGTACTTC. Translation: CSARVGGYQGEQYF.